A selection of T cell receptor beta chains follows, all from one sample in a study of shared clonotypes between healthy human individuals. This table comes from immunoSEQ multiplex PCR, and its TCRdb copy is limited to in-frame clones, with some not included. The table includes approximately 1,000,000 clones, approximately 77% detected once. The source material was memory CD4+ T cells from PBMCs. These receptors came from a man aged 18 to 30 in good health. Some clones in this sample may be carry-over from other donors' samples. Each CDR3 is given without its conserved first and last residue.

v_call cdr3_aa
TRBV7-2 ASSLEGTGVYNEQF
TRBV11-2 ASDRAAGVVTDTQY
TRBV27 ASSSQGGSQPQH
TRBV4-1 ASSQARQPPTGAF
TRBV7-3 ASSLNRNTEAF
TRBV5-1 ASSLGGGREQF
TRBV5-1 ASTDGNRDTYEKLF
TRBV6-1 ASSVFLQSGANVLT
TRBV9 ASSGNLLTAEETQY
TRBV5-1 ASSRGGSYNEQF
TRBV6-5 ASSSRAGVKNEQF
TRBV7-8 ASSWDRYNEQF
TRBV5-4 ASSLREAGNTIY
TRBV5-1 ASSLVVQGETQY
TRBV18 ASSPLQGAANEQF
TRBV9 ASSVGPGQGNTGELF
TRBV7-2 ASSLARELF
TRBV28 ASNSRGQGTTQY
TRBV11-2 ASSLLTTVEQY
TRBV6-6 ASSYLNVDQPQH
TRBV28 ASSLFWGEQF
TRBV6-1 ASLVLVGGYEQY
TRBV4-3 ASSQKVGSGTGELF
TRBV2 ASIRPSGANVLT
TRBV19 ASLGQGGEKLF
TRBV11-2 ASSSATGGSSEKLF
TRBV19 ASSIIRDTYSTDTQY
TRBV14 ASSQGFGTYGYT
TRBV30 AWSDGSTQQKLF
TRBV19 ASSMEGGIALNQPQH
TRBV5-4 ASRLAGGDTQY
TRBV28 ASSPQTGGFGYT
TRBV7-3 ASSRTGTGYNEQF
TRBV11-2 ASTTDRGEKLF
TRBV14 ASSQNPGLAKQY
TRBV7-3 ASSLREDRSLRGY
TRBV5-1 ASSSGGLAGADTQY
TRBV27 ASSSQGVPYNEQF
TRBV5-1 ASSATGGETQY
TRBV6-6 ASSPLQGTEAF
TRBV2 ASTPAAGHTDTQY
TRBV5-1 ASSPNIRQGAGEKLF
TRBV4-1 ASSLRTGGDTGELF
TRBV28 ASSLGRANYNEQF
TRBV28 ASRRGDGSSYEQY
TRBV30 AWSLGLGRAGANVLT